The next 10 T cell receptor beta chains were all read from a single sample in a study of T cell changes during pregnancy in multiple sclerosis. Sequencing used immunoSEQ multiplex PCR; TCRdb keeps in-frame clones, though not all of them. In the table there are tens of thousands of clones, around nine tenths of which are singletons. Specimen: CD8+ T cells from peripheral blood mononuclear cells, collected before pregnancy. The receptors were gathered from a female donor with multiple sclerosis, enrolled in a pregnancy study.

This clone showed up just once. V gene TRBV5-1 combines with J gene TRBJ2-7, with 9 bases fitting TRBD2. The CDR3 spans 15 residues. The V and J ends lost 0 bases and 3 bases, in that order; junction bases with no gene match: 4. CDR1 and CDR2 (germline): SGHRS, YFSETQ. CDR3 sequence (DNA): TGCGCCAGCAGCTTGGAGGGGACTAGCCTCTACGAGCAGTACTTC. This translates into CASSLEGTSLYEQYF.

The chain recombines TRBV13 with TRBJ2-2; 7 bases are a match to TRBD1. J was trimmed by 5 bases and V by 3 bases; bases with no gene match: 6. The CDR3 sequence is 15 residues long. CDR1 PRHDT and CDR2 FYEKMQ come from the germline V gene (reference sequence). As DNA, the CDR3 is TGTGCCAGCAGCTTGACAGGGATTGAGACCGGGGAGCTGTTTTTT. As protein: CASSLTGIETGELFF.

V gene TRBV4-2 combines with J gene TRBJ2-7, with TRBD1 matching 9 bases. Germline values: CDR1 LGHNA, CDR2 YNFKEQ. After removal of 5 bases from V and 5 bases from J, the junction contained 10 bases not matched to a gene. This CDR3 has 15 residues. CDR3 bases: TGTGCCAGCAGCAATACACCGGGACAGGGAAACGAGCAGTACTTC. Its translation is CASSNTPGQGNEQYF.

The J gene is TRBJ1-2, the V gene TRBV7-8, with D possibly TRBD1 on 6 matching bases. The germline V gene encodes CDR1 SGHVS and CDR2 FQNEAQ. CDR3 length: 14 amino acids. Trimming took off 1 base at V and 4 bases at J, with 10 bases between the two ends. The CDR3 DNA reads TGTGCCAGCAGCTTAGAGACAGGTCCCTATGGCTACACCTTC. Its protein product is CASSLETGPYGYTF.

The chain couples TRBV14 to TRBJ1-3, with D possibly TRBD1 on 5 matching bases. There are 14 residues in the CDR3. CDR1 is SGHDN, CDR2 FVKESK, per germline. V lost 5 bases to trimming and J lost 0 bases, with 8 bases between them. CDR3 sequence (DNA): TGTGCCAGCAGCTACACAGGCTCTGGAAACACCATATATTTT. Residues: CASSYTGSGNTIYF.

As DNA, the CDR3 is TGTGCCAGCAGCGCTCCCGAGACAGGAGAAGAGACCCAGTACTTC. Its translation is CASSAPETGEETQYF. The genes are TRBV2 and TRBJ2-5; D possibly corresponds to TRBD1 (6 bases). The germline V and J ends were trimmed by 6 bases and 3 bases, with 17 bases remaining between them. Germline V gene sequence: CDR1 SNHLY, CDR2 FYNNEI. The CDR3 is 15 residues long. The complete variable domain, with remaining parts taken from reference TRBV2 and TRBJ2-5, reads EPEVTQTPSHQVTQMGQEVILRCVPISNHLYFYWYRQILGQKVEFLVSFYNNEISEKSEIFDDQFSVERPDGSNFTLKIRSTKLEDSAMYFCASSAPETGEETQYFGPGTRLLVL.

The chain has TRBV7-9 and TRBJ1-1, with TRBD1 as a possible D gene (6 bases). Germline V CDR1 and CDR2: SEHNR, FQNEAQ (reference sequence). V was trimmed by 1 base and J by 7 bases, leaving 13 bases between them. The CDR3 has 14 residues. CDR3 protein: CASSLVGRGFEAFF. The DNA for the CDR3 is TGTGCCAGCAGCTTAGTCGGGAGGGGGTTTGAAGCTTTCTTT.

The rearrangement joins TRBV4-1 to TRBJ2-1; D is unclear. Trimming shortened V by 0 bases and J by 7 bases, and 10 bases separated the two germline ends. Germline lookup yields CDR1 MGHRA and CDR2 YSYEKL. The CDR3 contains 14 residues. The CDR3 DNA sequence: TGCGCCAGCAGCCAAGAAAAGAGGTTAAATGAGCAGTTCTTC. It is translated as CASSQEKRLNEQFF.

The CDR3 is CASSLSIKETQYF. The CDR3 DNA is TGCGCCAGCAGCCTTAGTATAAAAGAGACCCAGTACTTC. The chain couples TRBV4-1 to TRBJ2-5, with D hard to call. The ends were cut back, 4 bases at V and 3 bases at J, with 9 bases in the middle. The CDR3 is 13 amino acids. The V gene's germline CDR1 is MGHRA and CDR2 YSYEKL.

This sequence joins TRBV11-2 and TRBJ1-3, with 8 bases identical to TRBD1. With 4 bases clipped from V and 1 base from J, the junction kept 6 bases outside the gene matches. The CDR3 extends over 16 amino acids. Germline loops: CDR1 SGHAT, CDR2 FQNNGV. In DNA, the CDR3 is TGTGCCAGCAGCTCACCGGGACAGGATTCTGGAAACACCATATATTTT. It specifies CASSSPGQDSGNTIYF. The full variable domain, rest sourced from reference TRBV11-2 and TRBJ1-3, is EAGVAQSPRYKIIEKRQSVAFWCNPISGHATLYWYQQILGQGPKLLIQFQNNGVVDDSQLPKDRFSAERLKGVDSTLKIQPAKLEDSAVYLCASSSPGQDSGNTIYFGEGSWLTVV.